Each of the 20 T cell receptor beta chains below was sequenced from the same sample in a study of neurological immune-mediated disorders. One entry per CDR3 protein results from TCRdb running MiXCR on the 5' RACE reads. The sample holds tens of thousands of distinct CDR3 sequences, 3% to 4.5% seen once. Input material: PBMCs. The receptors shown here come from a man aged 55 to 70 with multiple sclerosis.

This clonotype has at least ten counts. The chain couples TRBV20-1 to TRBJ2-1, with D perhaps matching TRBD2 (7 bases). CDR3 length: 13 amino acids. From germline, CDR1 is DFQATT and CDR2 SNEGSKA (reference sequence). Trimming removed 6 bases from V and 8 bases from J, with 17 bases in between. The chain's CDR3 is CSAQKSGTYEQFF. In DNA form, the CDR3 reads TGCAGTGCCCAAAAAAGCGGGACATATGAGCAGTTCTTC.

At least ten counts were recorded for this clonotype. The chain joins TRBV29-1 to TRBJ1-4; 7 bases agree with TRBD1. This CDR3 is built from 14 residues. J gave up 6 bases and V 6 bases, and 10 bases lay outside the gene matches. Germline V gene sequence: CDR1 SQVTM, CDR2 ANQGSEA. CDR3 amino acids: CSVAKTGSYEKLFF. CDR3 DNA: TGCAGCGTCGCAAAGACAGGGTCCTATGAAAAACTGTTTTTT. Filled out from reference TRBV29-1 and TRBJ1-4, the complete variable domain reads SAVISQKPSRDICQRGTSLTIQCQVDSQVTMMFWYRQQPGQSLTLIATANQGSEATYESGFVIDKFPISRPNLTFSTLTVSNMSPEDSSIYLCSVAKTGSYEKLFFGSGTQLSVL.

This clonotype was picked up many times. The rearrangement links TRBV20-1 to TRBJ2-4; D ambiguous. The CDR3 is 14 amino acids. The germline V and J ends were trimmed by 6 bases and 6 bases, with 18 bases remaining between them. Germline V lookup: CDR1 DFQATT, CDR2 SNEGSKA (reference sequence). The CDR3, as DNA: TGCAGTGCCACCCCGTTCCCGGCAAGAAACATTCAGTACTTC. It yields the protein CSATPFPARNIQYF.

This clonotype appeared many times. This chain links TRBV5-1 with TRBJ2-3; D remains unclear. The CDR3 covers 16 residues. Germline V gives CDR1 SGHRS, CDR2 YFSETQ. V was trimmed by 2 bases and J by 1 base, leaving 14 bases between them. In DNA form, the CDR3 reads TGCGCCAGCAGCTTCGTTGACATCCGGCGCACAGATACGCAGTATTTT. It specifies CASSFVDIRRTDTQYF. The complete variable domain, with remaining parts taken from reference TRBV5-1 and TRBJ2-3, reads KAGVTQTPRYLIKTRGQQVTLSCSPISGHRSVSWYQQTPGQGLQFLFEYFSETQRNKGNFPGRFSGRQFSNSRSEMNVSTLELGDSALYLCASSFVDIRRTDTQYFGPGTRLTVL.

This clonotype was recorded many times. The chain employs TRBV29-1 and TRBJ1-2; D unresolved. The CDR3 has 13 residues. Germline V gives CDR1 SQVTM, CDR2 ANQGSEA. Trimming shortened V by 4 bases and J by 3 bases, and 12 bases separated the two germline ends. The CDR3 loop is CSVGPIGHYGYTF. In DNA, the CDR3 is TGCAGCGTTGGTCCCATAGGGCACTATGGCTACACCTTC.

This clonotype occurred many times. The chain couples TRBV5-1 to TRBJ2-5; D is unclear. The germline gives CDR1 SGHRS, CDR2 YFSETQ. The length of the CDR3 is 14 residues. Trimming took 0 bases from V and 3 from J, leaving 9 bases between them. CDR3 DNA sequence: TGCGCCAGCAGCTTGGCCCCATCTGAAGAGACCCAGTACTTC. Amino acid sequence: CASSLAPSEETQYF.

V usage is TRBV20-1 and J usage is TRBJ2-5; perhaps D is TRBD1 or TRBD2 (5 bases each). CDR1 is DFQATT and CDR2 is SNEGSKA in the germline V gene (reference sequence). The CDR3 sequence is 14 residues long. The V and J ends lost 3 bases and 0 bases respectively, with 11 bases between them. This CDR3 is CSARPWGYQETQYF. CDR3 sequence (DNA): TGCAGTGCTAGGCCGTGGGGGTACCAAGAGACCCAGTACTTC.

Ten or more counts support this clonotype. This chain joins TRBV7-8 and TRBJ2-6, with D perhaps matching TRBD2 (5 bases). Trimming shortened V by 0 bases and J by 0 bases, and 6 bases separated the two germline ends. Germline V gives CDR1 SGHVS, CDR2 FQNEAQ. This CDR3 region has 16 residues. Here the CDR3 reads CASSLAGSSGANVLTF. The CDR3 nucleotides are TGTGCCAGCAGCTTAGCGGGGAGCTCTGGGGCCAACGTCCTGACTTTC.

This clonotype was counted at least ten times. This rearrangement joins TRBV12-3 or TRBV12-4 to TRBJ1-5; D call uncertain. This CDR3 comprises 15 residues. Trimming pared 4 bases from V and 0 bases from J, leaving 10 bases between. The CDR3 sequence is CASSSKSDSNQPQHF. DNA of the CDR3: TGTGCCAGCAGTTCTAAGTCCGATAGCAATCAGCCCCAGCATTTT.

This clonotype was counted at least ten times. For the CDR3, the DNA is TGTGCCAGCAGCCAAGCTGGGGCCGGTAGCAATCAGCCCCAGCATTTT. Residues: CASSQAGAGSNQPQHF. The gene calls are TRBV3-1 and TRBJ1-5, with a tentative D call TRBD1 (5 bases). The V end lost 1 base, the J end lost 0 bases, and 10 bases lay between the germline ends. CDR1 is LGHDT, CDR2 YNNKEL, per germline (reference sequence). This CDR3 has 16 amino acids. Together with reference TRBV3-1 and TRBJ1-5, the CDR3 gives the full variable domain: DTAVSQTPKYLVTQMGNDKSIKCEQNLGHDTMYWYKQDSKKFLKIMFSYNNKELIINETVPNRFSPKSPDKAHLNLHINSLELGDSAVYFCASSQAGAGSNQPQHFGDGTRLSIL.

This clonotype was found many times. The chain recombines TRBV20-1 with TRBJ1-1; D is unresolved. The V and J ends lost 0 bases and 6 bases respectively, with 14 bases between them. In germline, CDR1 is DFQATT, CDR2 SNEGSKA (reference sequence). The CDR3 is 14 amino acids. The CDR3 DNA reads TGCAGTGCTAGAGATCCCCCAGGAAACCCTGAAGCTTTCTTT. Translation: CSARDPPGNPEAFF.

As regards this clonotype: Being one base from a much bigger clone, this may be a read error. This CDR3 is CANSRDQMAEAFF. The CDR3 bases are TGTGCCAACAGCAGAGATCAAATGGCAGAAGCTTTCTTT. The rearrangement links TRBV15 to TRBJ1-1; D gene ambiguous. The CDR3 has 13 amino acids. Germline V gene data show CDR1 as LNHNV and CDR2 as YYDKDF (reference sequence).

The sample holds many counts of this clonotype. The chain couples TRBV20-1 to TRBJ2-3; 10 bases match TRBD2. Per germline, CDR1 DFQATT and CDR2 SNEGSKA (reference sequence). CDR3 length equals 17 residues. Trimming at V came to 5 bases and at J to 1 base, leaving 12 bases not matched to a gene. CDR3 residues: CSASRGSGRYGTDTQYF. The CDR3 DNA reads TGCAGTGCTTCGAGGGGTAGCGGGAGGTACGGCACAGATACGCAGTATTTT.

The table lists this clonotype with many counts. The CDR3 DNA follows: TGTGCCAGCAGTGAAGTTGGCAGGTTGAACACTGAAGCTTTCTTT. Its translation: CASSEVGRLNTEAFF. The chain is built from TRBV2 and TRBJ1-1; no clear D gene. This CDR3 region has 15 residues. Germline CDR1 SNHLY, CDR2 FYNNEI. V was pared by 1 base and J by 0 bases, with 9 bases between.

This clonotype was counted at least ten times. The DNA of the CDR3 is TGTGCCAGCAGTCAGGGGCGGCAGCCCCAGCATTTT. Amino acid sequence: CASSQGRQPQHF. The rearrangement joins TRBV7-8 to TRBJ1-5; D perhaps matches TRBD1 (6 bases). This CDR3 spans 12 amino acids. The germline V and J ends were trimmed by 6 bases and 7 bases, with 10 bases remaining between them. Germline assignment: CDR1 SGHVS and CDR2 FQNEAQ.

The sample holds many counts of this clonotype. V and J are TRBV28 and TRBJ2-7; unclear D gene. Germline loops: CDR1 MDHEN, CDR2 SYDVKM. Trimming left V 5 bases short and J 2 bases short, with 10 bases between. The CDR3 runs 13 residues. The CDR3 DNA sequence: TGTGCCAGCAGTCCCCAGAGAACCTACGAGCAGTACTTC. Translating gives CASSPQRTYEQYF.

This clonotype was recorded many times. Given a much more abundant clone one base away, this may be a read error. The rearrangement links TRBV20-1 to TRBJ2-3, with 7 bases matching TRBD2. The CDR3 contains 13 residues. The germline gives CDR1 DFQATT, CDR2 SNEGSKA (reference sequence). The chain's CDR3 is CYALAGPGEAKYF. The CDR3 nucleotides read TGCTACGCCTTAGCGGGCCCGGGGGAAGCGAAGTATTTT.

Many counts were recorded for this clonotype. The V and J genes are TRBV28 and TRBJ2-1; D possibly corresponds to TRBD2 (6 bases). The CDR3 has 16 amino acids. Trimming left V 4 bases short and J 4 bases short, with 17 bases between. Germline V gene data show CDR1 as MDHEN and CDR2 as SYDVKM. The CDR3 loop reads CASSSIAGMGYNEQFF. CDR3 DNA sequence: TGTGCCAGCAGTTCCATTGCGGGGATGGGGTACAATGAGCAGTTCTTC.

The chain recombines TRBV5-1 with TRBJ2-2; D uncertain. Trimming stripped 1 base from V and 0 bases from J, with 10 bases between. This CDR3 contains 16 residues. Germline lookup yields CDR1 SGHRS and CDR2 YFSETQ. CDR3 coding DNA: TGCGCCAGCAGCTTGACGGCACCATCGAACACCGGGGAGCTGTTTTTT. It codes for CASSLTAPSNTGELFF. Complete variable domain (other parts from reference TRBV5-1 and TRBJ2-2): KAGVTQTPRYLIKTRGQQVTLSCSPISGHRSVSWYQQTPGQGLQFLFEYFSETQRNKGNFPGRFSGRQFSNSRSEMNVSTLELGDSALYLCASSLTAPSNTGELFFGEGSRLTVL.

In this sample, this clonotype turned up many times. The chain is built from TRBV20-1 and TRBJ2-5; D uncertain. V was cut by 3 bases and J by 5 bases, with 10 bases left in between. Germline lookup yields CDR1 DFQATT and CDR2 SNEGSKA (reference sequence). The CDR3 runs 12 residues. The CDR3 protein is CSARIPPETQYF. For the CDR3, the DNA is TGCAGTGCTAGGATACCGCCGGAGACCCAGTACTTC.